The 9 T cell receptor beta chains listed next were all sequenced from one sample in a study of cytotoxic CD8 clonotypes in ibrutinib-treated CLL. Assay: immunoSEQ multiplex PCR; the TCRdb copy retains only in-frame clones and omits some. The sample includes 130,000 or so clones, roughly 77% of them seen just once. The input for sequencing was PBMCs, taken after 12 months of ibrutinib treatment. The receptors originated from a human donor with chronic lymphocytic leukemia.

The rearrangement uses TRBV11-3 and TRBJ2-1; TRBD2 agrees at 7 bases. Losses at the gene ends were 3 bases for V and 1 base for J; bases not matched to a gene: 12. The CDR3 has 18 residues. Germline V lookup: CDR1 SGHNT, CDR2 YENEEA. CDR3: CASSLRLPGGGSYNEQFF. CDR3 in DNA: TGTGCCAGCAGCTTGAGACTGCCGGGCGGGGGATCCTACAATGAGCAGTTCTTC.

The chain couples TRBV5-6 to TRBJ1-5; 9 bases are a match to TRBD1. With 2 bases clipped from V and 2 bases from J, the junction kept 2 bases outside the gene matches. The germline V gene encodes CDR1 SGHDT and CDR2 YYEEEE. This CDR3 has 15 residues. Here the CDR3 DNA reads TGTGCCAGCAGCTTACAGGGGGCCGGCAATCAGCCCCAGCATTTT. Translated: CASSLQGAGNQPQHF.

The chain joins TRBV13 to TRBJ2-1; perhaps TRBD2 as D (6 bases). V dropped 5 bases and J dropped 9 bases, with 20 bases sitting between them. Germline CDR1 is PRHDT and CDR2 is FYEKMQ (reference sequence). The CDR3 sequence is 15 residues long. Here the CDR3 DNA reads TGTGCCAGCAGCCCCCGGGACGCGTACGGGAGTGAGCAGTTCTTC. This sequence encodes CASSPRDAYGSEQFF.

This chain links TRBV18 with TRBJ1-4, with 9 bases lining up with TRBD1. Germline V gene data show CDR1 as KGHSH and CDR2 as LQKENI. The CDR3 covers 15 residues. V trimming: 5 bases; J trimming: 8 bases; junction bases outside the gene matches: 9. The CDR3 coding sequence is TGTGCCAGCTCAACCCCCGGGACAGGGAGGGAAAAACTGTTTTTT. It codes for CASSTPGTGREKLFF.

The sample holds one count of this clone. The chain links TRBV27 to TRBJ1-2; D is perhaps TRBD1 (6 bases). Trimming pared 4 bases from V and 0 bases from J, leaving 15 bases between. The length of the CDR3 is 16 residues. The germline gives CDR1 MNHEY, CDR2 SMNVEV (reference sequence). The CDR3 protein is CASSYGRGRTNYGYTF. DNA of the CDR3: TGTGCCAGCAGTTACGGCAGGGGCCGTACTAACTATGGCTACACCTTC.

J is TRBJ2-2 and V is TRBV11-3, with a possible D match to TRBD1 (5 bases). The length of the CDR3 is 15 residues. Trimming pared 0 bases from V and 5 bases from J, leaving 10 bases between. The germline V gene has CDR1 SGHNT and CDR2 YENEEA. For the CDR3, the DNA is TGTGCCAGCAGCTTAGAGGGGCTCGGGACCGGGGAGCTGTTTTTT. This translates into CASSLEGLGTGELFF.

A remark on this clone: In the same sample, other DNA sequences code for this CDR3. CDR3 protein: CASSILAGGYEQYF. The CDR3 DNA follows: TGTGCCAGTAGTATATTAGCGGGAGGGTACGAGCAGTACTTC. V and J are TRBV19 and TRBJ2-7; TRBD2 agrees at 11 bases. V trimming: 2 bases; J trimming: 4 bases; junction bases outside the gene matches: 1. Germline-derived CDR1 and CDR2 are LNHDA and SQIVND (reference sequence). The CDR3 consists of 14 residues.

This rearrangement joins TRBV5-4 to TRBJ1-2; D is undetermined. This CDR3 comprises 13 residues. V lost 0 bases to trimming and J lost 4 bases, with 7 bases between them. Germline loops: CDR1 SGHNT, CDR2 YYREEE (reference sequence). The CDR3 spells CASSLDRSYGYTF. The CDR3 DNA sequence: TGTGCCAGCAGCTTGGATAGGTCCTATGGCTACACCTTC.

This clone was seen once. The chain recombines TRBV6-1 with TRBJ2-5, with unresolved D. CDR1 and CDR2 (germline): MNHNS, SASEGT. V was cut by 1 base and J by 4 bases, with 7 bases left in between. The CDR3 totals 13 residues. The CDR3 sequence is CASSEVFPETQYF. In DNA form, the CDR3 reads TGTGCCAGCAGTGAAGTTTTTCCAGAGACCCAGTACTTC.